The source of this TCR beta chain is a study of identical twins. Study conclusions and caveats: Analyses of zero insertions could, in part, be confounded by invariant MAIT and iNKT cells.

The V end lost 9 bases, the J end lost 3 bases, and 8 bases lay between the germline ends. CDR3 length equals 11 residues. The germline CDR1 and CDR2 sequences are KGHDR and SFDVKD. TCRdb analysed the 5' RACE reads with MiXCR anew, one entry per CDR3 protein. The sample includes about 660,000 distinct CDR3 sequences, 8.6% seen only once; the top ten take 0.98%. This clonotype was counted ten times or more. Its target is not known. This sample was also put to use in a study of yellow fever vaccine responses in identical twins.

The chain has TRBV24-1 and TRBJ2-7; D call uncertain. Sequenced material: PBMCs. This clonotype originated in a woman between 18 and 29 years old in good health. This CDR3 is CATGDGYEQYF. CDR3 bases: TGTGCCACCGGAGATGGCTACGAGCAGTACTTC.